This TCR beta chain was sequenced during a study of CD8 T cells in ankylosing spondylitis. V dropped 4 bases and J dropped 2; count of bases not matched to a gene: 6. Germline CDR1 is SGDLS and CDR2 is YYNGEE. This CDR3 has 15 residues. Overall study results and limits: Significant enrichment of disease-linked clones was reported in matched ankylosing spondylitis synovial fluid. Reactive arthritis synovial fluid and blood were previously reported to contain some motif variants. For ankylosing spondylitis blood, a TCR beta motif of about eight highly homologous variants appeared characteristic. Researchers report that disease-linked clones proved CD8+ and relatively rare in peripheral blood.

This clonotype was observed at least ten times. Its antigen is still unknown. Quantitative 5'-RACE was performed with molecular barcodes, and it yielded the TCR beta libraries. TCRdb called the 5' RACE reads again in MiXCR, with one record for every CDR3 protein. The sample lists about 220,000 distinct CDR3 sequences; about 7% were seen once. The chain combines TRBV9 with TRBJ2-7; 10 bases match TRBD1. The sequence derives from a male donor with ankylosing spondylitis. The sample was blood, either unsorted or a sorted T cell fraction (not recorded which). The CDR3 DNA reads as TGTGCCAGCAGCCTCGGGACAGGGGCCGCCTACGAGCAGTACTTC. Its translation: CASSLGTGAAYEQYF.